What follows is one T cell receptor (beta chain) and its context. Its antigen is undetermined. The CDR3 has 11 amino acids. Germline loops: CDR1 MGHDK, CDR2 SYGVNS. The V and J ends lost 4 bases and 9 bases respectively, with 9 bases between them. This sample stems from a study of early T cells in non-severe SARS-CoV-2 infection. Study at large: Sequenced bulk RNA came from whole blood that was unsorted, and chains were unpaired. Points from the study as a whole: Clonotype matching in VDJdb favored anti-spike CD8 responses and did not capture private and CD4 specificities.

Each single cDNA molecule received a unique molecular identifier. MiXCR was run by TCRdb on the 5' RACE reads, yielding one entry per CDR3 protein. The top ten clones hold 0.5% to 0.75% of a sample with roughly 86,000 distinct CDR3 sequences, about 15% of them seen once. Sequenced material: whole blood. The clonotype was recovered from an adult who was a healthcare worker with PCR-confirmed SARS-CoV-2 infection or an uninfected control (not recorded which). The chain recombines TRBV25-1 with TRBJ1-1, with a tentative D call TRBD1 (5 bases). The CDR3: CASSGGGKAFF. CDR3 bases: TGTGCCAGCAGTGGGGGCGGAAAAGCTTTCTTT.